Described below is a single T cell receptor (beta chain) sequence and its context. Germline V gene sequence: CDR1 SGHTA, CDR2 FQGTGA. Trimming took 5 bases from V and 4 from J, leaving 14 bases between them. The CDR3 sequence is 14 residues long. This sample is drawn from a study of T cells in Graves' hyperthyroidism and ophthalmopathy. Exclusion of patients followed from uncontrolled infection, other autoimmune disease, pregnancy or lactation. The TCR beta CDR3 regions underwent amplification using RNA transcripts as the source. First-round RT-PCR targeting the TCR CDR3 was performed with the HTBI primer set. TCRdb ran MiXCR on the multiplex PCR reads and lists one entry per CDR3 protein. The sample lists roughly 500,000 distinct CDR3 sequences, over 45% occurring once.

V gene TRBV7-3 combines with J gene TRBJ1-1; the D gene is possibly TRBD1 (6 bases). The receptor was derived from an adult woman with Graves' disease, either hyperthyroidism or ophthalmopathy (not recorded which). Sequencing was performed on peripheral blood or thyroid tissue (not recorded which). The chain's CDR3 is CASSNTRGLTEAFF. CDR3 sequence (DNA): TGTGCCAGCAGCAATACTCGGGGGCTCACTGAAGCTTTCTTT.